A single sample is the source of the 27 T cell receptor beta chains below, sequenced in a study of siplizumab effects on memory and regulatory T cells. The method was immunoSEQ multiplex PCR; TCRdb's version includes in-frame clones alone and lacks a portion of them. The sample records some 97,000 clones, 75% to 95% being singletons. The specimen was CD4+ T cells sorted from blood. The receptors shown here come from a human donor in good health.

The chain has TRBV4-2 and TRBJ2-7, with 8 bases identical to TRBD1. The CDR3 is 15 amino acids. Trimming cost V 0 bases and J 2 bases; bases outside gene matches: 3. In germline, CDR1 is LGHNA, CDR2 YNFKEQ. CDR3 DNA sequence: TGTGCCAGCAGCCAAGACCAGGGGGCTCCCTACGAGCAGTACTTC. It encodes CASSQDQGAPYEQYF.

This clone was observed once. The V gene is TRBV7-9, the J gene TRBJ1-4; D perhaps matches TRBD1 (5 bases). V lost 3 bases and J 4 bases, leaving 12 bases between the germline ends. The CDR3 has 15 residues. Germline lookup yields CDR1 SEHNR and CDR2 FQNEAQ (reference sequence). The CDR3 loop reads CASSFGLGRNEKLFF. In DNA form, the CDR3 reads TGTGCCAGCAGCTTTGGCCTGGGGCGTAATGAAAAACTGTTTTTT.

About this clone: Other DNA sequences in the same sample also yield this CDR3. The V and J genes are TRBV15 and TRBJ1-4; no definite D call. Trimming left V 0 bases short and J 8 bases short, with 4 bases between. This CDR3 has 12 amino acids. Germline CDR1 and CDR2: LNHNV and YYDKDF (reference sequence). CDR3: CATSRDGEKLFF. CDR3 nucleotides: TGTGCCACCAGCAGAGATGGGGAAAAACTGTTTTTT.

This sequence joins TRBV5-1 and TRBJ1-1, with D tentatively TRBD1 (5 bases). Trimming removed 1 base at V and 3 bases at J, with 10 bases between. This CDR3 is 14 amino acids long. Germline-derived CDR1 and CDR2 are SGHRS and YFSETQ. Here the CDR3 reads CASSLNQGHTEAFF. The DNA for the CDR3 is TGCGCCAGCAGCTTGAACCAGGGCCACACTGAAGCTTTCTTT.

The rearrangement links TRBV4-1 to TRBJ2-1; possibly TRBD2 for D (6 bases). The CDR3 spans 15 residues. The V gene lost 2 bases and the J gene lost 3 bases, with 11 bases spanning the gap. CDR1 and CDR2 from the germline V gene are MGHRA and YSYEKL. CDR3 nucleotide sequence: TGCGCCAGCAGCCAATACGAGGGACTCTACAATGAGCAGTTCTTC. Translating gives CASSQYEGLYNEQFF.

A few counts support this clone. The chain carries TRBV7-2 and TRBJ2-1; D possibly corresponds to TRBD2 (5 bases). This CDR3 spans 13 amino acids. In germline, CDR1 is SGHTA, CDR2 FQGNSA. V was shortened by 0 bases and J by 5 bases, with 5 bases between the two germline ends. CDR3 bases: TGTGCCAGCAGCTTAGCGCGGGACAATGAGCAGTTCTTC. It is translated as CASSLARDNEQFF. Using reference TRBV7-2 and TRBJ2-1 for the parts outside the CDR3, the full variable domain is GAGVSQSPSNKVTEKGKDVELRCDPISGHTALYWYRQSLGQGLEFLIYFQGNSAPDKSGLPSDRFSAERTGGSVSTLTIQRTQQEDSAVYLCASSLARDNEQFFGPGTRLTVL.

The V and J genes are TRBV18 and TRBJ2-7, with D perhaps given as TRBD1 or TRBD2 (5 bases each). Trimming pared 6 bases from V and 3 bases from J, leaving 12 bases between. Germline CDR1 is KGHSH and CDR2 is LQKENI. The CDR3 is 13 residues long. CDR3 sequence: CASSLGTDYEQYF. In DNA, the CDR3 is TGTGCCAGCTCCCTCGGGACCGACTACGAGCAGTACTTC.

V and J are TRBV30 and TRBJ1-2; a possible D gene is TRBD1 (6 bases). Germline values: CDR1 GTSNPN, CDR2 SVGIG (reference sequence). V was clipped by 4 bases and J by 2 bases, with 17 bases between them. This CDR3 is built from 15 residues. Here the CDR3 DNA reads TGTGCCTGGACCTCCGGGGGGGGCCGGAACTATGGCTACACCTTC. It codes for CAWTSGGGRNYGYTF. Full variable domain (outside the CDR3, taken from reference TRBV30 and TRBJ1-2): SQTIHQWPATLVQPVGSPLSLECTVEGTSNPNLYWYRQAAGRGLQLLFYSVGIGQISSEVPQNLSASRPQDRQFILSSKKLLLSDSGFYLCAWTSGGGRNYGYTFGSGTRLTVV.

J is TRBJ2-3 and V is TRBV9; D not certain. The CDR3 is 12 amino acids. Trimming cost V 0 bases and J 4 bases, with 3 bases left between them. Looked up from germline, CDR1 is SGDLS and CDR2 is YYNGEE. The CDR3 DNA is TGTGCCAGCAGCGTAGGGTCAGATACGCAGTATTTT. Its translation: CASSVGSDTQYF. Complete variable domain (other parts from reference TRBV9 and TRBJ2-3): DSGVTQTPKHLITATGQRVTLRCSPRSGDLSVYWYQQSLDQGLQFLIQYYNGEERAKGNILERFSAQQFPDLHSELNLSSLELGDSALYFCASSVGSDTQYFGPGTRLTVL.

This clone has only one observation. CDR3: CASSQGRDSPLHF. The CDR3 DNA follows: TGCGCCAGCAGCCAAGGGAGGGATTCACCCCTCCACTTT. The chain uses TRBV4-3 and TRBJ1-6; D gene unclear. V dropped 1 base and J dropped 8 bases, with 6 bases sitting between them. Germline lookup yields CDR1 LGHNA and CDR2 YSLEER. This CDR3 contains 13 residues.

The rearrangement uses TRBV11-3 and TRBJ2-3, with 7 bases lining up with TRBD2. CDR3 length equals 15 residues. The V gene end was trimmed by 3 bases and the J gene end by 5 bases; junction bases not matched to a gene: 8. The germline V gene encodes CDR1 SGHNT and CDR2 YENEEA. The CDR3 reads CASSLGRTSGDTQYF. CDR3 DNA: TGTGCCAGCAGCTTGGGAAGGACTAGTGGAGATACGCAGTATTTT.

The V call is TRBV7-9, the J call TRBJ2-3; D gene uncertain. Germline V gene lookup returns CDR1 SEHNR and CDR2 FQNEAQ (reference sequence). The ends were cut back, 7 bases at V and 2 bases at J, with 7 bases in the middle. The CDR3 loop spans 12 amino acids. CDR3 protein: CASTRATDTQYF. For the CDR3, the DNA is TGTGCCAGCACCAGAGCCACAGATACGCAGTATTTT. The full variable domain, rest sourced from reference TRBV7-9 and TRBJ2-3, is DTGVSQNPRHKITKRGQNVTFRCDPISEHNRLYWYRQTLGQGPEFLTYFQNEAQLEKSRLLSDRFSAERPKGSFSTLEIQRTEQGDSAMYLCASTRATDTQYFGPGTRLTVL.

The chain carries TRBV5-1 and TRBJ2-6; 7 bases fit TRBD2. Germline V gene data show CDR1 as SGHRS and CDR2 as YFSETQ. This CDR3 contains 16 residues. Trimming at V came to 4 bases and at J to 2 bases, leaving 6 bases not matched to a gene. The CDR3 region has the DNA TGCGCCAGCAGCCCGGGGGGTAATACTGGGGCCAACGTCCTGACTTTC. Amino acid sequence: CASSPGGNTGANVLTF.

This sequence joins TRBV19 and TRBJ1-3, with 7 bases identical to TRBD1. With V trimmed by 5 bases and J by 3 bases, 7 bases remained unmatched. There are 15 residues in the CDR3. Per the germline V gene, CDR1 is LNHDA and CDR2 is SQIVND (reference sequence). CDR3 loop: CASSQQTGHGNTIYF. In DNA, the CDR3 is TGTGCCAGTAGTCAACAGACAGGGCATGGAAACACCATATATTTT.

The chain links TRBV7-2 to TRBJ2-2; the D gene is possibly TRBD2 (6 bases). The germline CDR1 and CDR2 sequences are SGHTA and FQGNSA. CDR3 length: 15 amino acids. Trimming cost V 3 bases and J 3 bases, with 11 bases left between them. The CDR3 protein is CASSFTGLDTGELFF. Here the CDR3 DNA reads TGTGCCAGCAGCTTTACGGGACTTGACACCGGGGAGCTGTTTTTT.

The rearrangement uses TRBV28 and TRBJ1-6, with 8 bases that match TRBD1. CDR1 is MDHEN and CDR2 is SYDVKM in the germline V gene. CDR3 length: 18 amino acids. V trimming: 3 bases; J trimming: 5 bases; junction bases outside the gene matches: 12. The CDR3 protein is CASSLRILGQGNNSPLHF. Here the CDR3 DNA reads TGTGCCAGCAGTTTGCGTATTCTCGGACAGGGAAATAATTCACCCCTCCACTTT.

The V call is TRBV7-2, the J call TRBJ1-1; 8 nucleotides line up with TRBD1. The CDR3 runs 12 residues. Per the germline V gene, CDR1 is SGHTA and CDR2 is FQGNSA. The V and J ends lost 3 bases and 10 bases, in that order; junction bases with no gene match: 4. The CDR3 DNA reads as TGTGCCAGCAGCTTGGACAGGGTTGGAGCTTTCTTT. This codes for CASSLDRVGAFF.

The CDR3 DNA sequence: TGCAGCGTTGATTACGGGGGAAGCACAGATACGCAGTATTTT. This gives the protein CSVDYGGSTDTQYF. The genes are TRBV29-1 and TRBJ2-3; D is perhaps TRBD2 (6 bases). V was trimmed by 3 bases and J by 0 bases, leaving 10 bases between them. CDR3 size: 14 residues. Germline loops: CDR1 SQVTM, CDR2 ANQGSEA.

This chain connects TRBV5-1 to TRBJ2-3; 10 positions agree with TRBD2. Germline V gives CDR1 SGHRS, CDR2 YFSETQ. CDR3 length equals 17 residues. V was clipped by 5 bases and J by 5 bases; unmatched bases: 14. CDR3 amino acids: CASRVVPSGGAQDTQYF. CDR3 DNA sequence: TGCGCCAGCAGGGTGGTCCCAAGCGGGGGGGCCCAAGATACGCAGTATTTT.

J is TRBJ2-7 and V is TRBV11-2; D gene ambiguous. Germline V gives CDR1 SGHAT, CDR2 FQNNGV. The CDR3 consists of 13 residues. Trimming removed 1 base from V and 2 bases from J, with 6 bases in between. DNA for the CDR3: TGTGCCAGCAGCTTAGCCACCCCCTACGAGCAGTACTTC. Amino acids: CASSLATPYEQYF.

The rearrangement uses TRBV28 and TRBJ1-1; no clear D. Trimming pared 3 bases from V and 5 bases from J, leaving 7 bases between. The CDR3 is 12 amino acids. Per germline, CDR1 MDHEN and CDR2 SYDVKM. The CDR3 reads CASSFYPTEAFF. DNA of the CDR3: TGTGCCAGCAGTTTTTACCCTACTGAAGCTTTCTTT.

The rearrangement joins TRBV29-1 to TRBJ1-2, with D uncertain. CDR3 length equals 11 residues. The V and J ends lost 3 bases and 6 bases respectively, with 8 bases between them. In germline, CDR1 is SQVTM, CDR2 ANQGSEA. Here the CDR3 DNA reads TGCAGCGTTGATCCGGATCATGGCTACACCTTC. Translated: CSVDPDHGYTF.

This clone occurred a few times. The chain is built from TRBV19 and TRBJ1-1, with 7 bases matching TRBD1. This CDR3 is built from 14 residues. With 6 bases clipped from V and 4 bases from J, the junction kept 8 bases outside the gene matches. The germline V gene has CDR1 LNHDA and CDR2 SQIVND (reference sequence). The CDR3 bases are TGTGCCAGTAGAAGTACAGGGGTGGGCACTGAAGCTTTCTTT. Its translation: CASRSTGVGTEAFF.

V usage is TRBV10-2 and J usage is TRBJ1-5; 7 nucleotides align to TRBD1. V lost 3 bases and J lost 4; bases outside the gene matches: 9. CDR1 is WSHSY and CDR2 is SAAADI in the germline V gene. The CDR3 covers 16 residues. Here the CDR3 DNA reads TGCGCCAGCAGTGAAAGGGGGCAGGGAGGAAATCAGCCCCAGCATTTT. It yields the protein CASSERGQGGNQPQHF.

V usage is TRBV4-1 and J usage is TRBJ2-5, with D perhaps matching TRBD1 or TRBD2 (5 bases each). Matching the DNA end better, TRBJ2-7 makes the J call doubtful. From germline, CDR1 is MGHRA and CDR2 YSYEKL. The CDR3 has 14 residues. The DNA for the CDR3 is TGCGCCAGCAGCTCCCCGGGACGGGTCTACGAGCAGTACTTC. This sequence encodes CASSSPGRVYEQYF.

This chain links TRBV5-1 with TRBJ2-2; no firm D call. CDR3 size: 15 residues. The germline CDR1 and CDR2 sequences are SGHRS and YFSETQ. With 0 bases removed from V and 1 base from J, the gap between germline ends came to 7 bases. The CDR3, as DNA: TGCGCCAGCAGCTTGGAAGCGATGAACACCGGGGAGCTGTTTTTT. As protein: CASSLEAMNTGELFF.

This clone was observed once. The chain couples TRBV12-5 to TRBJ1-3; 7 nucleotides match TRBD1. The germline V gene encodes CDR1 LGHNT and CDR2 FRNRAP. The CDR3 totals 16 residues. V trimming: 4 bases; J trimming: 4 bases; junction bases outside the gene matches: 10. The CDR3 is CASGSPSTGTGNTIYF. The DNA for the CDR3 is TGTGCTAGTGGTTCCCCTTCGACAGGGACAGGAAACACCATATATTTT.